Shown below are 2 T cell receptor beta chains from a single sample sequenced in a study of shared clonotypes between healthy human individuals (TCRdb year 2020). The protocol used for the library was the immunoSEQ multiplex PCR assay. This is the immuneACCESS table as TCRdb keeps it, with only in-frame sequences that have V and J called. A part of the clones is gone; compared with another copy, unresolved V genes explain less than half, and the rest is unexplained. A total of some 2,500,000 clones appear in this sample, 92% of them only once. The ten largest clones add up to approximately 0.4% of the sample. Specimen: naive CD4+ T cells from PBMCs. Reading the label with the study, this specimen's cell subset or site is: CD45RA+ positively selected. These receptors originate from a man younger than 35 in good health. Some clones in this sample may be carry-over from other donors' samples.

This chain uses TRBV30 with TRBJ2-7, with D perhaps TRBD2 (5 bases). Germline lookup yields CDR1 GTSNPN and CDR2 SVGIG (reference sequence). V lost 0 bases and J lost 8, with 14 bases in between. CDR3 length equals 13 residues. CDR3 loop: CAWSVGAPGQQYF. The CDR3 DNA follows: TGTGCCTGGAGTGTGGGAGCCCCCGGCCAGCAGTACTTC. The complete variable domain, with remaining parts taken from reference TRBV30 and TRBJ2-7, reads SQTIHQWPATLVQPVGSPLSLECTVEGTSNPNLYWYRQAAGRGLQLLFYSVGIGQISSEVPQNLSASRPQDRQFILSSKKLLLSDSGFYLCAWSVGAPGQQYFGPGTRLTVT.

About this clone: Other DNA sequences in this sample translate to the same CDR3. V and J are TRBV29-1 and TRBJ2-7, with 8 bases fitting TRBD2. The CDR3 runs 12 residues. Losses at the gene ends were 4 bases for V and 1 base for J; bases not matched to a gene: 0. Germline CDR1 is SQVTM and CDR2 is ANQGSEA. CDR3 sequence: CSVASGSYEQYF. The CDR3 DNA reads as TGCAGCGTTGCTAGCGGGTCCTACGAGCAGTACTTC.